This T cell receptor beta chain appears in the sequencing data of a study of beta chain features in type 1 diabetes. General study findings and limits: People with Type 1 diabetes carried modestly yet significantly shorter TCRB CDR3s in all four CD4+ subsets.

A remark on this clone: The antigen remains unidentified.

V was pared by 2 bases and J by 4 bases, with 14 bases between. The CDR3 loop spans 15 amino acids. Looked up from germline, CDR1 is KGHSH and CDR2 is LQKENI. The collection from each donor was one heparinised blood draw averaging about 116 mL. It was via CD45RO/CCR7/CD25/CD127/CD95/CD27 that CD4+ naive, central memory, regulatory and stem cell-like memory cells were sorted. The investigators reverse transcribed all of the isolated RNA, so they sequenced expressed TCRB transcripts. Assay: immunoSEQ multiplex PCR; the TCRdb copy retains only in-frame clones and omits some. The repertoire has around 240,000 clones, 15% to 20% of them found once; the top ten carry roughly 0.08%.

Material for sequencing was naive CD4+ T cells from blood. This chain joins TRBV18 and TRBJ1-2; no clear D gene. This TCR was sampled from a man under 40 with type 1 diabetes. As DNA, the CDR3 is TGTGCCAGCTCACCAGTCGCGGCCGTTGGCTATGGCTACACCTTC. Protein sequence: CASSPVAAVGYGYTF.